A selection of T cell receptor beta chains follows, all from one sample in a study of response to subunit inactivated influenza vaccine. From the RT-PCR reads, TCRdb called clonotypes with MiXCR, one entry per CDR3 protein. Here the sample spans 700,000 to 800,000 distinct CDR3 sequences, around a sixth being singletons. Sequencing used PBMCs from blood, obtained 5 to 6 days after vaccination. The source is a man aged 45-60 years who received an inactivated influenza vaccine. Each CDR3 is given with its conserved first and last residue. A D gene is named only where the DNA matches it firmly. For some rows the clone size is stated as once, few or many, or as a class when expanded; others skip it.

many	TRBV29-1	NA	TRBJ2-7	TGCAGCGTTGCCAGGGGACCACTCTCCTACGAGCAGTACTTC	CSVARGPLSYEQYF
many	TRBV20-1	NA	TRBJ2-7	TGCAGTGCTAGAGATCCAGGGACATTGTACGAGCAGTACTTC	CSARDPGTLYEQYF
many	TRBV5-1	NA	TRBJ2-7	TGCGCCAGCAGCTTAGGACAGATATTCTACGAGCAGTACTTC	CASSLGQIFYEQYF
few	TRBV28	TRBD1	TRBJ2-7	TGTGCCAGCAAAGATCAGGGGGCCACCTACGAGCAGTACTTC	CASKDQGATYEQYF
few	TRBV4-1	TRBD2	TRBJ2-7	TGCGCCAGCAGCCGGACTGGACTAGCGGGGGGGCCGGGCTCCTACGAGCAGTACTTC	CASSRTGLAGGPGSYEQYF
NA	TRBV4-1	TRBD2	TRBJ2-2	TGCGCCAGCAGCCAAGACCCGGGACTAGCAATCACCGGGGAGCTGTTTTTT	CASSQDPGLAITGELFF
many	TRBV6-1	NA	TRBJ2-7	TGTGCCTTCGGGGGACGGAGGACTGGCTACGAGCAGTACTTC	CAFGGRRTGYEQYF
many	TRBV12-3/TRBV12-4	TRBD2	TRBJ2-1	TGTGCCAGCAGTCGACTAGCGGTTAATGAGCAGTTCTTC	CASSRLAVNEQFF
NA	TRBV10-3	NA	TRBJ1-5	TGTGCCATCAGCGTAAATAGCAATCAGCCCCAGCATTTT	CAISVNSNQPQHF
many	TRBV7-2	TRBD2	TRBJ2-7	TGTGCCAGCAGCTTAGGGGTAAGAGCGGGAGTTCCCTACGAGCAGTACTTC	CASSLGVRAGVPYEQYF
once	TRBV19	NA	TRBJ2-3	TGTGCCAGTAGCCCCGCACGGGGGAGATCCACAGATACGCAGTATTTT	CASSPARGRSTDTQYF
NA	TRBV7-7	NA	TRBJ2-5	TGTGCTAGCAGCCGGGGAAGGGCTCTAAAAGGGGAGACCCAGTACTTC	CASSRGRALKGETQYF
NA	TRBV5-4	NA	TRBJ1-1	TGTGCCAGCAGCTTGAGGGACGAACTCACTGAAGCTTTCTTT	CASSLRDELTEAFF
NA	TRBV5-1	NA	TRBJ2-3	TGCGCCAGCAGCTTGGTTTATGGAACAGGGTCTCGCGGAGATACGCAGTATTTT	CASSLVYGTGSRGDTQYF
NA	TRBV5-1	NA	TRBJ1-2	TGCGCCAGCAGCTTGTTCCCACCCCGGGGCCCCAGTAGCTATGGCTACACCTTC	CASSLFPPRGPSSYGYTF
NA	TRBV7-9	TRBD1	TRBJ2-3	TGTGCCAGCAGCTGGAGGACAGGACCGACAGATACGCAGTATTTT	CASSWRTGPTDTQYF
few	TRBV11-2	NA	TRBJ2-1	TGTGCCAGCAGCTTGCCCGGCCGGGGAGAGCAGTTCTTC	CASSLPGRGEQFF
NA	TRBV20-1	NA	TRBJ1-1	TGCAGTGCTAGAGATCTCAGGGGACACCACAACACTGAAGCTTTCTTT	CSARDLRGHHNTEAFF
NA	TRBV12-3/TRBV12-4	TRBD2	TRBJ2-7	TGTGCCAGCAGTCGGACTAGCGTCGACGAGCAGTACTTC	CASSRTSVDEQYF
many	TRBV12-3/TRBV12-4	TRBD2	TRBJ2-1	TGTGCCAGCAGTTTAGGGACTAGCGGGGGCTCTGAGCAGTTCTTC	CASSLGTSGGSEQFF
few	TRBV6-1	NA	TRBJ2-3	TGTGCCAGTAATAGACTTACAGGGAGTGGCACAGATACGCAGTATTTT	CASNRLTGSGTDTQYF
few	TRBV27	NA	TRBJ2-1	TGTGCCAGCAGTTTATGGGTAGGGTACTACAATGAGCAGTTCTTC	CASSLWVGYYNEQFF
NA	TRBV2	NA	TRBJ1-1	TGTGCCAGCAAAGTCCCCCTAGGGAACACTGAAGCTTTCTTT	CASKVPLGNTEAFF
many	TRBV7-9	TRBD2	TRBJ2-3	TGTGCCAGCAGCTCCCTCCTCGGTAGCGGGGCGGTGGATACGCAGTATTTT	CASSSLLGSGAVDTQYF
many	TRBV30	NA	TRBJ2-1	TGTGCCTGGAGTGTACGTGAGCAGTTCTTC	CAWSVREQFF
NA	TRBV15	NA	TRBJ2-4	TGTGCCACCAGCGGGGACTGGGGGACAGCCAAAAACATTCAGTACTTC	CATSGDWGTAKNIQYF
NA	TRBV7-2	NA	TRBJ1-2	TGTGCCAGCAGCTTACAGCAGGGAGGAGGCTACACCTTC	CASSLQQGGGYTF
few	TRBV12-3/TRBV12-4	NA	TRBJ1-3	TGTGCCAGCCGACAGGCCGGAACCTCTGGAAACACCATATATTTT	CASRQAGTSGNTIYF
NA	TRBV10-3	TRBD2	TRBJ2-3	TGTGCCATCAGTGAATATAGCGGGGGGCCCACAGATACGCAGTATTTT	CAISEYSGGPTDTQYF
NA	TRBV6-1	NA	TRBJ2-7	TGTGCCAGCAGTGAAAGTAAGTCCGAGCAGTACTTC	CASSESKSEQYF
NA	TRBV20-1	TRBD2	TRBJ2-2	TGCAGTGCTTCTTCTAGCGGGAGCGGTGCCGGGGAGCTGTTTTTT	CSASSSGSGAGELFF
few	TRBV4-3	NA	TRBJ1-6	TGCGCCAGCAGCCAAAACGGACAGCCAAATTCACCCCTCCACTTT	CASSQNGQPNSPLHF
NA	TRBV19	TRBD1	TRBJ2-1	TGTGCCAGTAACACAGGGGGCCACGGCAATGAGCAGTTCTTC	CASNTGGHGNEQFF
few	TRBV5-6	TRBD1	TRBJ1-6	TGTGCCAGCAGCGAACAGGGGTCCTATTCACCCCTCCACTTT	CASSEQGSYSPLHF
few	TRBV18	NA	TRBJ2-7	TGTGCCAGCTCACCAGGGGCGGCCTACGAGCAGTACTTC	CASSPGAAYEQYF
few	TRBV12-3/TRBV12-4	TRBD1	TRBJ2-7	TGTGCCAGCAGTTTAGGTTTAAGGGACAGTCATTTCTACGAGCAGTACTTC	CASSLGLRDSHFYEQYF
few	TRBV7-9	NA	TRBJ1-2	TGTGCCAGCAGCATACTGATAGGAGGCGGCTACACCTTC	CASSILIGGGYTF
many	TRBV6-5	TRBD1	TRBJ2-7	TGTGCCAGCAGTTACTCTATGGTACGGACAGGGACCTACGAGCAGTACTTC	CASSYSMVRTGTYEQYF
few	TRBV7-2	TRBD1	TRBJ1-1	TGTGCCAGCAGCTTATGGTCAGGGGGCGAAGCTTTCTTT	CASSLWSGGEAFF
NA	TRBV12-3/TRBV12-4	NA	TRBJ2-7	TGTGCCAGCAGTTTACAGCCGGTCTACGAGCAGTACTTC	CASSLQPVYEQYF
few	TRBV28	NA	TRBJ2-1	TGTGCCAGCGAGGGGGGGAACCAAAATGAGCAGTTCTTC	CASEGGNQNEQFF
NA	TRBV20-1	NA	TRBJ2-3	TGCAGTGCTAGAGAGGATGGTGGGAGCGCAGATACGCAGTATTTT	CSAREDGGSADTQYF
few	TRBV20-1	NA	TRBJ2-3	TGCAGTGCTAGAGGGGGCTGGCGAAAAGGAACAGATACGCAGTATTTT	CSARGGWRKGTDTQYF
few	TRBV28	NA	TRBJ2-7	TGTGCCAGCAGCCCCGGGACAATTTACGAGCAGTACTTC	CASSPGTIYEQYF
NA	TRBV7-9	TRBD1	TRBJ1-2	TGTGCCAGCCTAAAACAGGGGAATTTCTATGGCTACACCTTC	CASLKQGNFYGYTF
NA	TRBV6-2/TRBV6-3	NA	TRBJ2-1	TGTGCCACCGCCTGGGGAATCAATGAGCAGTTCTTC	CATAWGINEQFF
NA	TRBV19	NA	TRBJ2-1	TGTGCCAGTAGTATAGCGAGTGCTAACTCCTACAATGAGCAGTTCTTC	CASSIASANSYNEQFF
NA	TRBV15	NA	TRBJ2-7	TGTGCCACCAGCAGGGGCCTTAGGTCAAACGGTTACGAGCAGTACTTC	CATSRGLRSNGYEQYF
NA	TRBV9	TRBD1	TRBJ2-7	TGTGCCAGCAGCGTATCCCCAACAGGGGGCTACGAGCAGTACTTC	CASSVSPTGGYEQYF
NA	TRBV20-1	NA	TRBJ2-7	TGCAGTGCTAGGAGGGGTGGGGGTCCAACGAGGCAGTACTTC	CSARRGGGPTRQYF
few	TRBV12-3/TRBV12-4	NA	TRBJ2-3	TGTGCCAGCAGTTTAGCCAGGGCCCGTACGACAGATACGCAGTATTTT	CASSLARARTTDTQYF
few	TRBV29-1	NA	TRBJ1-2	TGCAGCGTTGAAGGGACAGTCGGCTACACCTTC	CSVEGTVGYTF